What follows are 22 T cell receptor beta chains derived from one specimen sequenced in a study of T cells after posttransplantation cyclophosphamide. Clones were read by immunoSEQ multiplex PCR, and TCRdb kept only the in-frame ones, dropping some. This sample carries roughly 40,000 clones, none of them present only once. The sequenced sample consisted of PBMCs. The receptors come from a woman aged 45-65 years in good health and a related stem cell transplant donor.

The chain is built from TRBV2 and TRBJ2-3; D not resolved. The CDR3 is 16 amino acids. Germline CDR1 is SNHLY and CDR2 is FYNNEI. Trimming removed 7 bases from V and 1 base from J, with 18 bases in between. DNA for the CDR3: TGTGCCAGCACCGACCTCCGACTGATGGGCACAGATACGCAGTATTTT. Translating it yields CASTDLRLMGTDTQYF.

This clone was detected many times. V and J are TRBV19 and TRBJ2-1; D might be TRBD1 (5 bases). The germline V gene encodes CDR1 LNHDA and CDR2 SQIVND (reference sequence). CDR3 length: 16 amino acids. V was cut by 3 bases and J by 10 bases, with 22 bases left in between. CDR3 sequence reads: CASSIRQPTGATEQFF. The DNA for the CDR3 is TGTGCCAGTAGTATTCGGCAACCCACAGGAGCCACCGAGCAGTTCTTC.

This clone was counted at least ten times. This chain uses TRBV7-9 with TRBJ2-1; D is unclear. Germline lookup yields CDR1 SEHNR and CDR2 FQNEAQ (reference sequence). V gave up 5 bases and J gave up 10 bases, with 9 bases separating them. CDR3 length: 11 residues. In DNA form, the CDR3 reads TGTGCCAGCAGCCTACTTAAGGAGCAGTTCTTC. Translating gives CASSLLKEQFF.

In this sample, this clone turned up a few times. The DNA for the CDR3 is TGTGCCTGGAGGGGACTCATTCTTGATAATTCACCCCTCCACTTT. Encoded protein: CAWRGLILDNSPLHF. This chain connects TRBV30 to TRBJ1-6; D may be TRBD1 (5 bases). The CDR3 loop spans 15 amino acids. CDR1 GTSNPN and CDR2 SVGIG come from the germline V gene (reference sequence). The V and J ends lost 3 bases and 5 bases respectively, with 14 bases between them.

This clone was found many times. V gene TRBV25-1 combines with J gene TRBJ1-6, with TRBD1 matching over 9 bases. Germline V gene sequence: CDR1 MGHDK, CDR2 SYGVNS. This CDR3 has 16 amino acids. The junction had 3 bases not matched to a gene; V was cut back by 0 bases and J by 6 bases. The CDR3 loop is CASSEYRGQGNSPLHF. CDR3 coding DNA: TGTGCCAGCAGTGAATACCGGGGACAGGGTAATTCACCCCTCCACTTT.

This clone has ten or more counts. The CDR3, as DNA: TGTGCCAGCCAACGGACAGGGTTGGGTTCACCCCTCCACTTT. It codes for CASQRTGLGSPLHF. The chain uses TRBV2 and TRBJ1-6, with 8 nucleotides matching TRBD1. The CDR3 is made up of 14 amino acids. In germline, CDR1 is SNHLY, CDR2 FYNNEI. Unmatched junction bases numbered 9, after V lost 8 bases and J lost 9 bases.

This clone has at least ten counts. The CDR3 loop reads CATSRDQGHQETQYF. Written as DNA, the CDR3 is TGTGCCACCAGCAGAGATCAGGGTCACCAAGAGACCCAGTACTTC. This chain uses TRBV15 with TRBJ2-5; the D gene is possibly TRBD1 (5 bases). V was trimmed by 0 bases and J by 0 bases, leaving 8 bases between them. The CDR3 loop spans 15 amino acids. The V gene's germline CDR1 is LNHNV and CDR2 YYDKDF (reference sequence).

This clone occurred many times. The chain couples TRBV30 to TRBJ1-6; possible D gene TRBD1, 5 bases. The CDR3 runs to 13 residues. CDR1 and CDR2 from the germline V gene are GTSNPN and SVGIG (reference sequence). Trimming took off 0 bases at V and 9 bases at J, with 9 bases between the two ends. For the CDR3, the DNA is TGTGCCTGGAGTGTAACAGGAGTTTCACCCCTCCACTTT. This sequence encodes CAWSVTGVSPLHF.

This clone was counted ten times or more. The chain carries TRBV7-3 and TRBJ1-6; 8 bases align to TRBD1. CDR1 is SGHTA and CDR2 is FQGTGA in the germline V gene. The CDR3 is 17 residues long. V shed 0 bases and J 6 bases; nucleotides not matched to a gene: 7. Here the CDR3 reads CASSLTSRDRFNSPLHF. CDR3 sequence (DNA): TGTGCCAGCAGCTTAACGAGCCGGGACAGGTTTAATTCACCCCTCCACTTT.

This clone was observed at least ten times. The chain carries TRBV5-6 and TRBJ2-5, with D possibly matching TRBD2 (6 bases). Germline lookup yields CDR1 SGHDT and CDR2 YYEEEE. The length of the CDR3 is 15 residues. V was clipped by 4 bases and J by 4 bases, with 17 bases between them. The CDR3 sequence: CASSRGTFSGETQYF. CDR3 coding DNA: TGTGCCAGCAGCCGGGGGACCTTTTCGGGAGAGACCCAGTACTTC.

This clone has a handful of counts. The chain combines TRBV5-1 with TRBJ2-5, with 7 bases that match TRBD1. The DNA end is a closer match to TRBJ2-7, so the J assignment may be wrong. The V gene's germline CDR1 is SGHRS and CDR2 YFSETQ. This CDR3 comprises 15 residues. The CDR3: CASSSQGQAFIEQYF. The CDR3 DNA sequence: TGCGCCAGCAGTTCCCAAGGACAGGCATTTATCGAGCAGTACTTC.

This clone was found many times. This sequence joins TRBV28 and TRBJ1-2, with 8 positions matching TRBD1. V gave up 5 bases and J gave up 8 bases; unmatched junction bases: 4. In germline, CDR1 is MDHEN, CDR2 SYDVKM. CDR3 length: 12 residues. The CDR3 nucleotides read TGTGCCAGCAGTCGCCGGGACAGGGGCTACACCTTC. Its translation: CASSRRDRGYTF.

This clone showed up many times. This chain uses TRBV15 with TRBJ1-1; D unclear. The CDR3 totals 13 residues. The ends were cut back, 3 bases at V and 3 bases at J, with 8 bases in the middle. The germline CDR1 and CDR2 sequences are LNHNV and YYDKDF (reference sequence). The CDR3 sequence is CATSSQMDTEAFF. CDR3 nucleotide sequence: TGTGCCACCAGCAGTCAGATGGACACTGAAGCTTTCTTT.

This clone has a count of ten or more. The rearrangement links TRBV11-2 to TRBJ2-1; no clear D gene. Trimming pared 1 base from V and 9 bases from J, leaving 10 bases between. The CDR3 is 13 residues long. Germline V gene lookup returns CDR1 SGHAT and CDR2 FQNNGV. The CDR3 reads CASSLVTSLEQFF. In nucleotides, the CDR3 is TGTGCCAGCAGCTTAGTTACATCCCTTGAGCAGTTCTTC. Based on the CDR3 plus reference TRBV11-2 and TRBJ2-1, the full variable domain is EAGVAQSPRYKIIEKRQSVAFWCNPISGHATLYWYQQILGQGPKLLIQFQNNGVVDDSQLPKDRFSAERLKGVDSTLKIQPAKLEDSAVYLCASSLVTSLEQFFGPGTRLTVL.

Ten or more counts support this clone. This chain connects TRBV27 to TRBJ1-6; D is unresolved. Trimming took 3 bases from V and 9 from J, leaving 6 bases between them. CDR3 length: 12 residues. Germline V lookup: CDR1 MNHEY, CDR2 SMNVEV (reference sequence). CDR3: CASSLPGSPLHF. CDR3 nucleotides: TGTGCCAGCAGTTTGCCCGGTTCACCCCTCCACTTT.

This clone has a count of ten or more. This sequence joins TRBV2 and TRBJ1-1; perhaps TRBD1 as D (6 bases). The CDR3 sequence is 14 residues long. Trimming removed 7 bases at V and 4 bases at J, with 16 bases between. Germline CDR1 is SNHLY and CDR2 is FYNNEI. In nucleotides, the CDR3 is TGTGCCAGCACAAATTTAACAGGGTTCACTGAAGCTTTCTTT. It encodes CASTNLTGFTEAFF.

This clone was recorded at least ten times. V is TRBV5-6 and J is TRBJ1-2, with D unclear. Trimming removed 1 base from V and 6 bases from J, with 10 bases in between. This CDR3 region has 13 residues. CDR1 is SGHDT and CDR2 is YYEEEE in the germline V gene. In DNA form, the CDR3 reads TGTGCCAGCAGCTTGAAACACCGTCATGGCTACACCTTC. Protein sequence: CASSLKHRHGYTF.

There are many counts of this clone. The rearrangement joins TRBV28 to TRBJ1-1, with 7 positions matching TRBD1. This CDR3 comprises 15 residues. Germline assignment: CDR1 MDHEN and CDR2 SYDVKM. V lost 7 bases and J lost 1; bases outside the gene matches: 9. The CDR3 DNA follows: TGTGCCAGCACCTCTAAGACAGGGAAGAACACTGAAGCTTTCTTT. Translating it yields CASTSKTGKNTEAFF.

This clone was seen many times. This chain connects TRBV7-8 to TRBJ1-4, with D unclear. Germline CDR1 reads SGHVS; CDR2 reads FQNEAQ. The CDR3 sequence is 15 residues long. Trimming removed 5 bases at V and 8 bases at J, with 18 bases between. The CDR3 region has the DNA TGTGCCAGCAGCGCCCGCCGGGAATTTGACGAAAAACTGTTTTTT. Translation: CASSARREFDEKLFF.

This clone was counted many times. This chain connects TRBV6-1 to TRBJ2-7, with 8 positions matching TRBD2. The CDR3 is made up of 15 amino acids. In germline, CDR1 is MNHNS, CDR2 SASEGT. V shed 3 bases, J shed 5 bases, and the junction held 9 bases outside the gene matches. CDR3 nucleotides: TGTGCCAGCAGTGATACCGGACTAGCTCCCCACGAGCAGTACTTC. It yields the protein CASSDTGLAPHEQYF.

This clone was observed many times. The chain has TRBV11-3 and TRBJ2-7; 7 bases fit TRBD1. The germline V gene encodes CDR1 SGHNT and CDR2 YENEEA. V lost 0 bases to trimming and J lost 5 bases; unmatched junction nucleotides: 4. The CDR3 sequence is 14 residues long. CDR3 sequence (DNA): TGTGCCAGCAGCTTAGAGAGGGGGCAGAACGAGCAGTACTTC. It encodes CASSLERGQNEQYF.

The gene calls are TRBV6-5 and TRBJ1-5, with 8 bases that match TRBD1. Germline CDR1 is MNHEY and CDR2 is SVGAGI. Unmatched junction bases numbered 6, after V lost 5 bases and J lost 6 bases. The CDR3 extends over 14 amino acids. The CDR3 sequence is CASSDGQGSQPQHF. CDR3 bases: TGTGCCAGCAGTGATGGACAGGGTAGTCAGCCCCAGCATTTT.